The clone carrying this T cell receptor beta chain was picked up one time. What it binds is not known. Here immunoSEQ multiplex PCR was the method, and the copy in TCRdb shows in-frame clones only, minus some. The sample has approximately 420,000 clones; around 85% are singletons. The data belong to a study of Ad26.COV2.S vaccination and SARS-CoV-2 variants. Turning to the study itself: Each vaccinee took Ad26.COV2.S intramuscularly, once or twice 56 days apart.

Between the trimmed V and J ends, which lost 8 bases and 4 bases, there was a span of 14 bases. The CDR3 totals 13 residues. Germline V lookup: CDR1 MNHEY, CDR2 SVGAGI. Findings and caveats of the study: The authors reported substantial breadth in spike-specific CD8+ and CD4+ T cell responses after vaccination.

The treatment is: about 20 received Ad26.COV2.S at low or high dose, single or two shots; roughly 5 received placebo; per-sample allocation not given. Following the first vaccine or placebo injection, samples were taken on day 63. In Boston, an adult donor aged 18-55 years took part. Sequencing was performed on peripheral blood, taken in a trial of Ad26.COV2.S vaccine versus placebo. The chain combines TRBV6-5 with TRBJ1-2; D is unresolved. The clonotype comes from a person between 18 and 65 years old who received the Ad26.COV2.S COVID-19 vaccine or a placebo. The CDR3 reads CASSVRGSYGYTF. The CDR3, as DNA: TGTGCCAGCTCGGTCCGGGGAAGCTATGGCTACACCTTC.